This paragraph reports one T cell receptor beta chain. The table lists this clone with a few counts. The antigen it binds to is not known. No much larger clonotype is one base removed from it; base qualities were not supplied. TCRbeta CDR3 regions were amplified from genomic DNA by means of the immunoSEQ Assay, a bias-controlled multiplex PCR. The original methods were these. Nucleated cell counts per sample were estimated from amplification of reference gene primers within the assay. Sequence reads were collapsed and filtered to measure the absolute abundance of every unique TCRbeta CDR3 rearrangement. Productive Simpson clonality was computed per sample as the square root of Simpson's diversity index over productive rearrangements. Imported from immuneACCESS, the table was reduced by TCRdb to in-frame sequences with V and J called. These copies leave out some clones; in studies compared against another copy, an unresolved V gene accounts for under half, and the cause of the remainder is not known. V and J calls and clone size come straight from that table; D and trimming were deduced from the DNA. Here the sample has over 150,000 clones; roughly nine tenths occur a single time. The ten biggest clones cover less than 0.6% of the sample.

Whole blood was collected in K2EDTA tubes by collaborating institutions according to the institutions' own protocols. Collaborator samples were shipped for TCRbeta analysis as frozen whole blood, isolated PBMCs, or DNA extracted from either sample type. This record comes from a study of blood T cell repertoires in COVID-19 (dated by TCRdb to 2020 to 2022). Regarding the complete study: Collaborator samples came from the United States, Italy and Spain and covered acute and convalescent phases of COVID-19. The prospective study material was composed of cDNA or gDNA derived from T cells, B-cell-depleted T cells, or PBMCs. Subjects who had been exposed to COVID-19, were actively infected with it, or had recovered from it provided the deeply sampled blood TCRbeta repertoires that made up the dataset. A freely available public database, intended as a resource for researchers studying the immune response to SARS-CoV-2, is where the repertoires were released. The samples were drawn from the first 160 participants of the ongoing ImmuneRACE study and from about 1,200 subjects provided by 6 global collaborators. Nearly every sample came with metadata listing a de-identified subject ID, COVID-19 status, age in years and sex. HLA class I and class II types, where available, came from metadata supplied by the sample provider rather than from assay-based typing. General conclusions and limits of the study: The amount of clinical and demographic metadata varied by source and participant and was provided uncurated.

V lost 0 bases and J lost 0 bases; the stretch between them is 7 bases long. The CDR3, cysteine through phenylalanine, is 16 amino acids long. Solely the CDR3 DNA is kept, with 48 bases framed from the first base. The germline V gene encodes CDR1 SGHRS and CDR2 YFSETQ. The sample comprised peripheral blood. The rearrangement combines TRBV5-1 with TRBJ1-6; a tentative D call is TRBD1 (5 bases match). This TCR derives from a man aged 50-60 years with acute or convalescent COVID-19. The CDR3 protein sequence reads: CASSLGGPSYNSPLHF. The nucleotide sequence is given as TGCGCCAGCAGCTTGGGGGGCCCCTCCTATAATTCACCCCTCCACTTT.